A selection of T cell receptor beta chains follows, all from one sample in a study of cytomegalovirus exposure and HLA in healthy donors. Some clones are missing from TCRdb's copy, which holds only in-frame ones; the method was immunoSEQ multiplex PCR. The table shows roughly 170,000 clones, with about 86% occurring only once. The sample taken for sequencing was PBMCs. These receptor sequences come from a woman under 40 in good health and CMV-seronegative. CDR3s include the opening cysteine and the closing phenylalanine or tryptophan. The D gene is left open where the match is weak. Size values are once, few and many counts, or a class for expanded clones, and some rows have none.

d_gene	v_gene	abundance	j_gene	CDR3aa	CDR3nt
TRBD1	TRBV7-9	NA	TRBJ1-2	CASSLGLGQGEGYTF	TGTGCCAGCAGCTTAGGGTTGGGACAGGGGGAAGGCTACACCTTC
NA	TRBV7-9	once	TRBJ2-5	CASSQTNGQKETQYF	TGTGCCAGCAGCCAGACAAACGGACAGAAAGAGACCCAGTACTTC
TRBD1	TRBV10-2	NA	TRBJ2-2	CASVSADRGSGELFF	TGCGCCAGCGTGAGTGCGGACAGGGGATCCGGGGAGCTGTTTTTT
TRBD1	TRBV7-2	NA	TRBJ2-1	CASSLAGGAYNEQFF	TGTGCCAGCAGCTTAGCAGGGGGCGCCTACAATGAGCAGTTCTTC
NA	TRBV7-3	NA	TRBJ1-1	CASSLTALNTEAFF	TGTGCCAGCAGCTTGACAGCCTTGAACACTGAAGCTTTCTTT
NA	TRBV4-3	NA	TRBJ2-3	CASSQDPGWGTDTQYF	TGCGCCAGCAGCCAAGACCCAGGCTGGGGCACAGATACGCAGTATTTT
TRBD2	TRBV28	NA	TRBJ2-1	CASRLGGGRGSYNEQFF	TGTGCCAGCAGGCTCGGGGGAGGGAGGGGCTCCTACAATGAGCAGTTCTTC
NA	TRBV5-1	NA	TRBJ2-5	CASSVTGWRETQYF	TGCGCCAGCAGCGTAACAGGGTGGCGGGAGACCCAGTACTTC
TRBD1	TRBV25-1	NA	TRBJ1-6	CASRRTGTGSLNSPLHF	TGTGCCAGCAGGAGAACCGGGACAGGGAGTTTAAATTCACCCCTCCACTTT
TRBD2	TRBV7-3	NA	TRBJ2-2	CASSLWAPGLAGTGELFF	TGTGCCAGCAGCTTATGGGCTCCGGGACTAGCGGGGACCGGGGAGCTGTTTTTT